This T cell receptor beta chain came from a study of CD4+ T cells in melanoma. This CDR3 is built from 14 residues. Per the germline V gene, CDR1 is SNHLY and CDR2 is FYNNEI. V was trimmed by 8 bases and J by 1 base, leaving 15 bases between them. Assay: immunoSEQ multiplex PCR; the TCRdb copy retains only in-frame clones and omits some. This table holds approximately 15,000 clones, roughly 84% found once. This TCR derives from a human donor with melanoma. Sequencing used cells from a culture (not recorded whether cultured in vitro). The chain combines TRBV2 with TRBJ2-7; a weak D match, TRBD1 (5 bases). This CDR3 is CASLQGWESYEQYF. In DNA form, the CDR3 reads TGTGCCAGCCTGCAGGGCTGGGAATCCTACGAGCAGTACTTC.